This TCR beta chain appears in the sequencing data of a study of blood T cell repertoires in COVID-19. The method was immunoSEQ multiplex PCR; TCRdb's version includes in-frame clones alone and lacks a portion of them. This table has about 160,000 clones, about 83% appearing once. Germline CDR1 reads SGHTA; CDR2 reads FQGTGA. CDR3 size: 15 residues. V was pared by 5 bases and J by 0 bases, with 10 bases between. The participants were between about 18 and 89 years old and came from about two dozen US areas. The TCR was taken from a woman aged 50 to 60 in a cohort exposed to, infected with or recovered from COVID-19 (not recorded which). The specimen sequenced was PBMCs or T cells enriched from blood (not recorded which). The chain joins TRBV7-3 to TRBJ2-2; possible D gene TRBD2, 6 bases. Here the CDR3 DNA reads TGTGCCAGCAGCCGGGACTCCTCGAACACCGGGGAGCTGTTTTTT. Translation: CASSRDSSNTGELFF.